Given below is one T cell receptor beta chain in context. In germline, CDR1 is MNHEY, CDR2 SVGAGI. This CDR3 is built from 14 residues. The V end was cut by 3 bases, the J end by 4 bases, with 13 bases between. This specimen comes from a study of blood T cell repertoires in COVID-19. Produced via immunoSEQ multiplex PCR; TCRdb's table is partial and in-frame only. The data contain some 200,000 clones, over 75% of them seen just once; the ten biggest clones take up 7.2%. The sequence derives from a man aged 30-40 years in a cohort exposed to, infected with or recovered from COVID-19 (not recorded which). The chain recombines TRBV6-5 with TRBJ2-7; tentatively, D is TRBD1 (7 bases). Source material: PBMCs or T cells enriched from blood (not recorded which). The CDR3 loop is CASSYRRGQYEQYF. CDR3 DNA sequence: TGTGCCAGCAGTTATAGGAGGGGGCAATACGAGCAGTACTTC.